Sequencing of this T cell receptor beta chain was carried out in a study of cytomegalovirus exposure and HLA in healthy donors (TCRdb year 2017). For the study in its entirety: A later analysis indicated that the 100 to 150 validation repertoires were generated on the platform also employed for the approximately 700 repertoires of the first cohort. The study combined high-throughput TCR immunosequencing, statistical association of individual TCRs with disease status, and machine learning to predict cytomegalovirus infection status. The study aimed to test whether signatures of past pathogen exposure could be identified by cataloging public T cell receptors. A separate validation cohort of about 110 different subjects was used in addition to the roughly 700-subject first cohort. Overall results and qualifications from the work: In vitro tests confirmed that a few of the cytomegalovirus-associated TCR beta chains recognize cytomegalovirus antigens. In both the original and validation cohorts, the classifier was reported to diagnose cytomegalovirus status with high specificity and sensitivity. Most TCR sequences were observed very rarely across donors, whereas some public TCRs were present in many individuals. A later analysis lacked HLA typing for the validation cohort, so it scored co-occurrence in that cohort across all 110 or so repertoires. In the study, around 160 TCR beta chains were listed as associated with cytomegalovirus. The authors suggested that the approach could potentially be extended to other disease states and immunological phenotypes. A later analysis found that TCRs clustered in the first cohort also tended to co-occur in the approximately 120 validation repertoires, with approximately 93% of cluster scores above 0.

Libraries were constructed by the immunoSEQ multiplex PCR assay. The original pipeline was this. A statistical classification framework was built to diagnose cytomegalovirus status from the catalog of TCR beta chain sequences. Imported from immuneACCESS, the table was reduced by TCRdb to in-frame sequences with V and J called. These copies leave out some clones; in studies compared against another copy, an unresolved V gene accounts for under half, and the cause of the remainder is not known. V, J and clone size are taken as reported in that table, and D and trimming were inferred from the DNA itself. The sample table lists 190,000 or so clones, roughly 82% of them with a count of one. Under 15% of the sample goes to the ten largest clones. The donors were included in the validation cohort of 120 subjects, a group kept apart from the 666-subject first cohort. This clone counts as medium-sized (0.01 to 0.1%). What this receptor recognizes is not known. No quality values exist for individual bases; no much larger clone is one base distant.

Sequences SNHLY (CDR1) and FYNNEI (CDR2) are obtained from the germline V gene. The junction shows trimming of 7 bases on V and 8 bases on J, plus 7 bases between the germline ends. The CDR3 covers 10 residues, taking in both the cysteine and the phenylalanine. The kept DNA is CDR3 alone, 30 bases in frame from the first base. The receptor was derived from a woman in her 30s in good health and CMV-seropositive. Specimen: PBMCs. Recombination linked TRBV2 to TRBJ2-3; TRBD1 is perhaps the D gene, given 5 matching bases. The nucleotide sequence reads as follows: TGTGCCAGCAATCAGGGTACGCAGTATTTT. The resulting protein is CASNQGTQYF. The entire variable domain, with the stretches around the CDR3 drawn from the reference TRBV2 and TRBJ2-3 proteins, is EPEVTQTPSHQVTQMGQEVILRCVPISNHLYFYWYRQILGQKVEFLVSFYNNEISEKSEIFDDQFSVERPDGSNFTLKIRSTKLEDSAMYFCASNQGTQYFGPGTRLTVL.